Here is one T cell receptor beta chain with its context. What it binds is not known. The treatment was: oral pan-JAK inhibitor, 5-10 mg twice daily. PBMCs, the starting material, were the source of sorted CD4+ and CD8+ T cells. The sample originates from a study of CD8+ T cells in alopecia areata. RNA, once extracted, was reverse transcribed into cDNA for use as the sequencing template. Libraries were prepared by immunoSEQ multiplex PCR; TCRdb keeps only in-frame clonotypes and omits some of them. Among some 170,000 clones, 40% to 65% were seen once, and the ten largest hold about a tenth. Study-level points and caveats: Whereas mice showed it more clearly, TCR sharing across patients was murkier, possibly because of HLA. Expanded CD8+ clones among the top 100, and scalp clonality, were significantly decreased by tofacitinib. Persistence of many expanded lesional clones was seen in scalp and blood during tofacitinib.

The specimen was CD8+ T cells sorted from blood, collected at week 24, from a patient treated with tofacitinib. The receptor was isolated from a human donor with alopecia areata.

As DNA, the CDR3 is TGTGCCAGCATCTCCAGGGCAGGCTATGGCTACACCTTC. Residues: CASISRAGYGYTF. The gene calls are TRBV25-1 and TRBJ1-2; the D gene is possibly TRBD1 (5 bases). Per germline, CDR1 MGHDK and CDR2 SYGVNS. The V end lost 7 bases, the J end lost 4 bases, and 13 bases lay between the germline ends. This CDR3 region has 13 residues.